The 20 T cell receptor beta chains below all came from one sample that was sequenced in a study of Graves' ophthalmopathy and Graves' hyperthyroidism. Scientists amplified the TCR beta CDR3 regions from RNA transcripts. Second-round multiplex PCR came after a first-round RT-PCR that employed HTBI primers. Using its own MiXCR run on the multiplex PCR reads, TCRdb lists one record per CDR3 protein. This sample has hundreds of thousands of distinct CDR3 sequences; just over 15% occur once, and the top ten carry approximately 7%. The sequenced sample consisted of peripheral blood. These receptors all stem from a woman aged 18-30 years with stable Graves' hyperthyroidism.

The table lists this clonotype with many counts. The chain employs TRBV2 and TRBJ2-7, with a possible D match to TRBD1 (6 bases). Trimming took off 10 bases at V and 0 bases at J, with 16 bases between the two ends. CDR3 length: 14 amino acids. Germline values: CDR1 SNHLY, CDR2 FYNNEI. The CDR3, as DNA: TGTGCCACAACCACAGGGCTGAGCTCCTACGAGCAGTACTTC. It encodes CATTTGLSSYEQYF.

This clonotype occurred many times. In DNA form, the CDR3 reads TGTGCCACCAGGTACGACGAGAACACTGAAGCTTTCTTT. It codes for CATRYDENTEAFF. The chain is built from TRBV24-1 and TRBJ1-1, with D unclear. V lost 7 bases and J 1 base, leaving 9 bases between the germline ends. The CDR3 runs 13 residues. Germline lookup yields CDR1 KGHDR and CDR2 SFDVKD.

The V gene is TRBV11-1, the J gene TRBJ2-7, with TRBD2 matching over 13 bases. Trimming cost V 5 bases and J 4 bases; bases outside gene matches: 8. The CDR3 runs 16 residues. CDR1 is SGHAT and CDR2 is FQDESV in the germline V gene (reference sequence). The CDR3 sequence: CASSPDGTSGVYEQYF. In DNA form, the CDR3 reads TGTGCCAGCAGCCCCGACGGGACTAGCGGGGTATACGAGCAGTACTTC.

This chain connects TRBV14 to TRBJ1-2; D remains ambiguous. CDR3 length: 13 residues. Trimming cost V 8 bases and J 8 bases, with 18 bases left between them. Looked up from germline, CDR1 is SGHDN and CDR2 is FVKESK. CDR3 sequence (DNA): TGTGCCAGCGGGCAACGGTCGGCGAGGGGCTACACCTTC. Amino acid sequence: CASGQRSARGYTF. Based on the CDR3 plus reference TRBV14 and TRBJ1-2, the full variable domain is EAGVTQFPSHSVIEKGQTVTLRCDPISGHDNLYWYRRVMGKEIKFLLHFVKESKQDESGMPNNRFLAERTGGTYSTLKVQPAELEDSGVYFCASGQRSARGYTFGSGTRLTVV.

This clonotype appeared a few times. J is TRBJ2-7 and V is TRBV4-1, with 8 bases identical to TRBD1. Germline CDR1 MGHRA, CDR2 YSYEKL. V lost 2 bases and J lost 2; bases outside the gene matches: 11. This CDR3 has 17 amino acids. CDR3 in DNA: TGCGCCAGCAGCCAAATAAGGACAGGGCTTACCGCCTACGAGCAGTACTTC. Translated, it gives CASSQIRTGLTAYEQYF.

This clonotype was counted many times. CDR3 loop: CASTQDSYEQYF. The DNA of the CDR3 is TGTGCCAGCACCCAGGACAGCTACGAGCAGTACTTC. This rearrangement joins TRBV6-1 to TRBJ2-7; the D gene is possibly TRBD1 (6 bases). The germline V gene encodes CDR1 MNHNS and CDR2 SASEGT. The CDR3 loop spans 12 amino acids. V gave up 7 bases and J gave up 3 bases, with 10 bases separating them.

J is TRBJ2-5 and V is TRBV11-2; 7 nucleotides line up with TRBD2. Unmatched junction bases numbered 9, after V lost 7 bases and J lost 1 base. This CDR3 is built from 15 residues. CDR1 and CDR2 from the germline V gene are SGHAT and FQNNGV. This CDR3 reads CASTISSGGQETQYF. The CDR3 region has the DNA TGTGCCAGCACCATCTCTAGCGGAGGCCAAGAGACCCAGTACTTC.

This clonotype showed up many times. This sequence joins TRBV27 and TRBJ2-7, with D possibly TRBD2 on 5 matching bases. V was trimmed by 8 bases and J by 5 bases, leaving 16 bases between them. This CDR3 spans 13 amino acids. Germline CDR1 is MNHEY and CDR2 is SMNVEV (reference sequence). In nucleotides, the CDR3 is TGTGCCAGCCGGGGTCATGTTACCAACGAGCAGTACTTC. Its protein is CASRGHVTNEQYF.

The V gene is TRBV5-6, the J gene TRBJ1-1; D gene uncertain. Trimming left V 4 bases short and J 5 bases short, with 12 bases between. From germline, CDR1 is SGHDT and CDR2 YYEEEE. The CDR3 covers 13 residues. CDR3 sequence (DNA): TGTGCCAGCAGCATAGCCCGGAGGACTGAAGCTTTCTTT. This sequence encodes CASSIARRTEAFF. Full variable domain (outside the CDR3, taken from reference TRBV5-6 and TRBJ1-1): DAGVTQSPTHLIKTRGQQVTLRCSPKSGHDTVSWYQQALGQGPQFIFQYYEEEERQRGNFPDRFSGHQFPNYSSELNVNALLLGDSALYLCASSIARRTEAFFGQGTRLTVV.

This clonotype was detected many times. V usage is TRBV13 and J usage is TRBJ1-6; weak D call: TRBD1 (5 bases). The germline CDR1 and CDR2 sequences are PRHDT and FYEKMQ (reference sequence). The CDR3 is 12 amino acids. DNA for the CDR3: TGTGCGCACCGGGACTCCAATTCGGCCCTCCACTTT. It is translated as CAHRDSNSALHF.

This clonotype was seen repeatedly, ten times or more. The chain uses TRBV19 and TRBJ1-1, with a tentative D call TRBD1 (5 bases). The CDR3 consists of 14 residues. V lost 7 bases to trimming and J lost 7 bases, with 19 bases between them. Germline assignment: CDR1 LNHDA and CDR2 SQIVND (reference sequence). This CDR3 is CASTDMGGVGEAFF. CDR3 nucleotide sequence: TGTGCCAGTACCGATATGGGAGGGGTGGGTGAAGCTTTCTTT.

The table lists this clonotype with many counts. V is TRBV10-3 and J is TRBJ1-2; D unclear. V was clipped by 7 bases and J by 6 bases, with 15 bases between them. Germline loops: CDR1 ENHRY, CDR2 SYGVKD. The CDR3 runs 13 residues. CDR3: CAINERERDGYTF. The DNA of the CDR3 is TGTGCCATCAACGAGAGGGAGCGAGATGGCTACACCTTC.

The chain is built from TRBV6-1 and TRBJ2-7; D remains unclear. Germline CDR1 reads MNHNS; CDR2 reads SASEGT. This CDR3 has 14 amino acids. V lost 8 bases to trimming and J lost 5 bases, with 19 bases between them. The CDR3 DNA reads TGTGCCAGCCACTCGCGGACCTTACTGAACGAGCAGTACTTC. Translated, it gives CASHSRTLLNEQYF.

J is TRBJ2-5 and V is TRBV12-3 or TRBV12-4, with TRBD1 as a possible D gene (5 bases). The CDR3 has 13 amino acids. Deletions cut 3 bases from V and 4 bases from J, with 9 bases between. The chain's CDR3 is CASSFTGPETQYF. CDR3 DNA sequence: TGTGCCAGCAGTTTCACAGGCCCAGAGACCCAGTACTTC.

The chain carries TRBV5-4 and TRBJ2-5; 9 bases fit TRBD1. Germline V gene lookup returns CDR1 SGHNT and CDR2 YYREEE (reference sequence). V trimming: 4 bases; J trimming: 5 bases; junction bases outside the gene matches: 9. This CDR3 comprises 15 residues. The CDR3 spells CASSTRTGEWETQYF. The CDR3 DNA sequence: TGTGCCAGCAGCACCAGGACAGGGGAATGGGAGACCCAGTACTTC.

The table lists this clonotype with many counts. The chain's CDR3 is CASSLLGVNTEAFF. The CDR3 DNA sequence: TGTGCCAGCAGTTTATTGGGGGTGAACACTGAAGCTTTCTTT. This chain connects TRBV28 to TRBJ1-1; D might be TRBD1 (5 bases). V shed 1 base and J shed 0 bases, with 6 bases lying between them. Per germline, CDR1 MDHEN and CDR2 SYDVKM. The CDR3 length is 14 residues.

This clonotype was observed at least ten times. J is TRBJ2-7 and V is TRBV25-1, with D tentatively TRBD1 or TRBD2 (5 bases each). The ends were cut back, 11 bases at V and 9 bases at J, with 17 bases in the middle. The length of the CDR3 is 11 residues. Germline values: CDR1 MGHDK, CDR2 SYGVNS. The CDR3 protein is CAVGWGSVQYF. In DNA, the CDR3 is TGTGCCGTAGGGTGGGGGTCAGTGCAGTACTTC.

This clonotype was seen once. The J gene is TRBJ1-2, the V gene TRBV10-3; 10 positions agree with TRBD1. V lost 7 bases to trimming and J lost 4 bases; unmatched junction nucleotides: 6. This CDR3 spans 14 amino acids. Looked up from germline, CDR1 is ENHRY and CDR2 is SYGVKD. The CDR3 DNA is TGTGCCATCATGGGGACAGGGGACGCCTATGGCTACACCTTC. Translating gives CAIMGTGDAYGYTF.

The gene calls are TRBV12-3 or TRBV12-4 and TRBJ1-5; 8 bases align to TRBD1. V trimming: 3 bases; J trimming: 4 bases; junction bases outside the gene matches: 8. The length of the CDR3 is 16 residues. The CDR3 DNA reads TGTGCCAGCAGTTTCATAGGGACAGGACGGAATCAGCCCCAGCATTTT. It codes for CASSFIGTGRNQPQHF.

This clonotype was seen repeatedly, ten times or more. This rearrangement joins TRBV27 to TRBJ2-2, with D perhaps being TRBD1 or TRBD2 (5 bases each). CDR3 length equals 12 residues. V lost 8 bases and J lost 6, with 10 bases in between. Looked up from germline, CDR1 is MNHEY and CDR2 is SMNVEV (reference sequence). The CDR3: CASRRGAGELFF. CDR3 in DNA: TGTGCCAGCCGAAGAGGGGCCGGGGAGCTGTTTTTT.